The 25 T cell receptor beta chains in this list originate from one sample, sequenced in a study of blood T cell repertoires in COVID-19. The table came from immunoSEQ multiplex PCR; TCRdb's copy has only in-frame clones and leaves some out. The table includes 150,000 to 200,000 clones, around 87% detected once. Source material: PBMCs or T cells enriched from blood (not recorded which). All receptors derive from a woman aged 25 to 45 who had recovered from COVID-19.

The V call is TRBV9, the J call TRBJ2-1, with TRBD2 matching 10 bases. Germline V gene data show CDR1 as SGDLS and CDR2 as YYNGEE. V lost 6 bases and J lost 0; bases outside the gene matches: 6. The CDR3 totals 16 residues. In DNA form, the CDR3 reads TGTGCCAGCACCCCCCGGACTAGCGGCTCCTACAATGAGCAGTTCTTC. Its protein product is CASTPRTSGSYNEQFF.

The V and J genes are TRBV24-1 and TRBJ1-2, with a tentative D call TRBD1 (5 bases). Trimming cost V 6 bases and J 8 bases, with 9 bases left between them. The germline V gene has CDR1 KGHDR and CDR2 SFDVKD. CDR3 size: 11 residues. CDR3 nucleotides: TGTGCCACCAGTCAGGGAAGCGGCTACACCTTC. Its protein is CATSQGSGYTF.

The chain couples TRBV11-2 to TRBJ1-2; D uncertain. V was shortened by 5 bases and J by 2 bases, with 6 bases between the two germline ends. The germline V gene encodes CDR1 SGHAT and CDR2 FQNNGV. This CDR3 contains 12 residues. CDR3 residues: CASSHTNYGYTF. In DNA form, the CDR3 reads TGTGCCAGCAGCCATACAAACTATGGCTACACCTTC. The complete variable domain, with remaining parts taken from reference TRBV11-2 and TRBJ1-2, reads EAGVAQSPRYKIIEKRQSVAFWCNPISGHATLYWYQQILGQGPKLLIQFQNNGVVDDSQLPKDRFSAERLKGVDSTLKIQPAKLEDSAVYLCASSHTNYGYTFGSGTRLTVV.

The chain has TRBV21-1 and TRBJ2-7; the tabulated D call, TRBD1, remains unverified against the DNA. TRBV21-1 is given as a pseudogene. The CDR3 is 18 residues long. CDR3 in amino acids: CASSIGRTDRPFSYEQYF. The DNA for the CDR3 is TGTGCCAGCAGCATCGGAAGGACAGATCGCCCCTTTTCCTACGAGCAGTACTTC.

The chain is built from TRBV30 and TRBJ2-7, with D tentatively TRBD1 (6 bases). The V end was cut by 0 bases, the J end by 1 base, with 10 bases between. This CDR3 is 14 amino acids long. Germline-derived CDR1 and CDR2 are GTSNPN and SVGIG (reference sequence). The CDR3 bases are TGTGCCTGGAGTGTACTCGGACAGTCCTACGAGCAGTACTTC. It is translated as CAWSVLGQSYEQYF.

The rearrangement uses TRBV25-1 and TRBJ2-1, with D tentatively TRBD1 (5 bases). This CDR3 is 13 amino acids long. Deletions cut 3 bases from V and 6 bases from J, with 9 bases between. Looked up from germline, CDR1 is MGHDK and CDR2 is SYGVNS. CDR3 nucleotides: TGTGCCAGCAGTGATGGCAGGGTCAATGAGCAGTTCTTC. Translating gives CASSDGRVNEQFF.

The chain is built from TRBV5-4 and TRBJ2-1; D unresolved. Germline V CDR1 and CDR2: SGHNT, YYREEE (reference sequence). CDR3 length equals 13 residues. V lost 3 bases to trimming and J lost 3 bases, with 7 bases between them. The CDR3 sequence is CASSSGGYNEQFF. CDR3 nucleotides: TGTGCCAGCAGCTCCGGCGGCTACAATGAGCAGTTCTTC. The full variable domain, with the rest looked up from reference TRBV5-4 and TRBJ2-1, is ETGVTQSPTHLIKTRGQQVTLRCSSQSGHNTVSWYQQALGQGPQFIFQYYREEENGRGNFPPRFSGLQFPNYSSELNVNALELDDSALYLCASSSGGYNEQFFGPGTRLTVL.

The chain has TRBV2 and TRBJ2-5, with D perhaps matching TRBD2 (6 bases). V lost 6 bases and J lost 3, with 14 bases in between. The CDR3 covers 14 residues. Germline V gene data show CDR1 as SNHLY and CDR2 as FYNNEI. The CDR3 is CASRARLVEETQYF. The CDR3 bases are TGTGCCAGCAGGGCCAGACTAGTAGAAGAGACCCAGTACTTC.

The chain joins TRBV7-8 to TRBJ2-7; TRBD2 is a possible D gene (6 bases). V lost 3 bases and J lost 6, with 15 bases in between. The CDR3 is made up of 14 amino acids. CDR1 and CDR2 from the germline V gene are SGHVS and FQNEAQ. CDR3 sequence: CASSLYTGAGEQYF. DNA of the CDR3: TGTGCCAGCAGCTTGTACACGGGAGCAGGCGAGCAGTACTTC.

The V call is TRBV12-5, the J call TRBJ1-5; D possibly corresponds to TRBD1 (5 bases). CDR1 and CDR2 from the germline V gene are LGHNT and FRNRAP. This CDR3 contains 13 residues. V was shortened by 6 bases and J by 6 bases, with 12 bases between the two germline ends. CDR3 protein: CASGCCQGQPQHF. In DNA form, the CDR3 reads TGTGCTAGTGGCTGTTGTCAGGGTCAGCCCCAGCATTTT.

This clone was counted once. The chain combines TRBV10-2 with TRBJ2-7, with 9 bases lining up with TRBD2. Germline V gene sequence: CDR1 WSHSY, CDR2 SAAADI. The CDR3 is 16 residues long. Trimming at V came to 9 bases and at J to 2 bases, leaving 14 bases not matched to a gene. The CDR3 loop reads CASGPGASGIPYEQYF. The CDR3 region has the DNA TGCGCCAGTGGCCCGGGAGCTAGCGGGATACCCTACGAGCAGTACTTC.

The chain couples TRBV11-2 to TRBJ1-1; TRBD1 aligns across 12 bases. The CDR3 totals 15 residues. The germline gives CDR1 SGHAT, CDR2 FQNNGV. V lost 7 bases to trimming and J lost 5 bases; unmatched junction nucleotides: 8. The CDR3 region is CASKTGTGGGTEAFF. In DNA, the CDR3 is TGTGCCAGCAAAACCGGGACAGGGGGCGGGACTGAAGCTTTCTTT. Using reference TRBV11-2 and TRBJ1-1 for the parts outside the CDR3, the full variable domain is EAGVAQSPRYKIIEKRQSVAFWCNPISGHATLYWYQQILGQGPKLLIQFQNNGVVDDSQLPKDRFSAERLKGVDSTLKIQPAKLEDSAVYLCASKTGTGGGTEAFFGQGTRLTVV.

This clone was observed a handful of times. The chain has TRBV7-2 and TRBJ2-7, with TRBD2 matching 12 bases. In germline, CDR1 is SGHTA, CDR2 FQGNSA. This CDR3 is 15 amino acids long. V lost 5 bases to trimming and J lost 1 base; unmatched junction nucleotides: 3. CDR3: CASSPSGRDSYEQYF. As DNA, the CDR3 is TGTGCCAGCAGCCCTAGCGGGAGGGATTCCTACGAGCAGTACTTC.

This chain joins TRBV3-1 (or the pseudogene TRBV3-2) and TRBJ1-2; 8 bases fit TRBD1. The germline V gene encodes CDR1 LGHDT and CDR2 YNNKEL (reference sequence). The V gene end was trimmed by 5 bases and the J gene end by 3 bases; junction bases not matched to a gene: 5. The CDR3 has 14 residues. The CDR3 spells CASSLPGQDYGYTF. Here the CDR3 DNA reads TGTGCCAGCAGCTTACCGGGACAGGACTATGGCTACACCTTC.

The chain recombines TRBV7-9 with TRBJ2-3; weak D call: TRBD1 (6 bases). The CDR3 runs 16 residues. Germline V gene sequence: CDR1 SEHNR, CDR2 FQNEAQ (reference sequence). V lost 5 bases and J 0 bases, leaving 15 bases between the germline ends. The CDR3 region is CASSNRQVSSTDTQYF. The CDR3 nucleotides read TGTGCCAGCAGCAATAGACAGGTCTCTAGCACAGATACGCAGTATTTT.

V usage is TRBV27 and J usage is TRBJ1-4; no firm D call. The germline gives CDR1 MNHEY, CDR2 SMNVEV (reference sequence). CDR3 length: 17 amino acids. V lost 8 bases and J lost 0, with 19 bases in between. Here the CDR3 DNA reads TGTGCCAGCGGGCGACACGGGAGGAGAGCAACTAATGAAAAACTGTTTTTT. This codes for CASGRHGRRATNEKLFF.

This clone was picked up a small number of times. The chain uses TRBV5-6 and TRBJ2-2; D is perhaps TRBD1 (6 bases). The CDR3 is 18 residues long. The germline V and J ends were trimmed by 10 bases and 2 bases, with 27 bases remaining between them. Germline CDR1 is SGHDT and CDR2 is YYEEEE. The DNA of the CDR3 is TGTGCCGGTTCAAGGGGGAATACCCGCCGCCTTAACACCGGGGAGCTGTTTTTT. Translated: CAGSRGNTRRLNTGELFF.

The chain carries TRBV5-1 and TRBJ2-5; 10 nucleotides agree with TRBD2. V was clipped by 4 bases and J by 4 bases; unmatched bases: 4. The CDR3 is 14 residues long. Germline V gene sequence: CDR1 SGHRS, CDR2 YFSETQ. The DNA of the CDR3 is TGCGCCAGCAGCCCTCGGACTAGCGGAGAGACCCAGTACTTC. Translation gives CASSPRTSGETQYF.

The sample holds one count of this clone. The V and J genes are TRBV5-1 and TRBJ1-1; D unresolved. Germline loops: CDR1 SGHRS, CDR2 YFSETQ. V lost 2 bases, J lost 3 bases, and 11 bases lay in between. This CDR3 region has 14 residues. CDR3 in amino acids: CASSLGGQDTEAFF. As DNA, the CDR3 is TGCGCCAGCAGCTTAGGAGGGCAAGACACTGAAGCTTTCTTT. Full variable domain (remainder filled in from reference TRBV5-1 and TRBJ1-1): KAGVTQTPRYLIKTRGQQVTLSCSPISGHRSVSWYQQTPGQGLQFLFEYFSETQRNKGNFPGRFSGRQFSNSRSEMNVSTLELGDSALYLCASSLGGQDTEAFFGQGTRLTVV.

The chain has TRBV30 and TRBJ1-3, with D possibly TRBD1 on 5 matching bases. Trimming cost V 4 bases and J 1 base, with 8 bases left between them. The CDR3 is 13 amino acids. Germline V lookup: CDR1 GTSNPN, CDR2 SVGIG (reference sequence). The chain's CDR3 is CAWTAGSGNTIYF. In nucleotides, the CDR3 is TGTGCCTGGACGGCAGGGTCTGGAAACACCATATATTTT.

The chain carries TRBV5-1 and TRBJ2-1; 7 bases match TRBD1. The CDR3 has 14 amino acids. The germline CDR1 and CDR2 sequences are SGHRS and YFSETQ. Trimming at V came to 7 bases and at J to 2 bases, leaving 6 bases not matched to a gene. CDR3 sequence reads: CASGRQGTYNEQFF. The CDR3 DNA sequence: TGCGCCAGCGGACGACAGGGAACCTACAATGAGCAGTTCTTC.

CDR3 sequence: CASSLDNSGNTIYF. CDR3 DNA: TGTGCCAGCAGCTTGGACAACTCTGGAAACACCATATATTTT. The chain joins TRBV7-9 to TRBJ1-3; a possible D gene is TRBD1 (5 bases). Looked up from germline, CDR1 is SEHNR and CDR2 is FQNEAQ (reference sequence). Trimming cost V 3 bases and J 0 bases, with 6 bases left between them. CDR3 length: 14 residues.

This clone has just a few counts. The V call is TRBV20-1, the J call TRBJ1-5, with D unclear. Trimming took 3 bases from V and 7 from J, leaving 10 bases between them. The CDR3 length is 12 residues. Germline V gives CDR1 DFQATT, CDR2 SNEGSKA (reference sequence). CDR3 DNA sequence: TGCAGTGCTAGTGAAACCGGGCAGCCCCAGCATTTT. Translated, it gives CSASETGQPQHF.

This sequence joins TRBV2 and TRBJ1-5, with unresolved D. With 3 bases removed from V and 11 bases from J, the gap between germline ends came to 5 bases. This CDR3 is 10 amino acids long. Germline assignment: CDR1 SNHLY and CDR2 FYNNEI. In DNA form, the CDR3 reads TGTGCCAGCAGTGATTCGGCCCAGCATTTT. As protein: CASSDSAQHF.

The V gene is TRBV18, the J gene TRBJ1-4, with D possibly being TRBD1 (5 bases). CDR1 and CDR2 from the germline V gene are KGHSH and LQKENI. Trimming shortened V by 3 bases and J by 7 bases, and 12 bases separated the two germline ends. The CDR3 runs 14 residues. CDR3 sequence: CASSPGGGGEKLFF. CDR3 sequence (DNA): TGTGCCAGCTCACCGGGGGGAGGAGGTGAAAAACTGTTTTTT.